This TCR beta chain was obtained from a study of OX40 agonist ivuxolimab in advanced cancers. Overall study context: The patients received agonistic anti-OX40 (CD134) antibody ivuxolimab.

The assay was immunoSEQ multiplex PCR, and TCRdb's table has in-frame clones only and misses some. The sample carries approximately 100,000 clones, approximately 90% recorded once. The CDR3 is made up of 13 amino acids. Germline assignment: CDR1 LNHDA and CDR2 SQIVND (reference sequence). Trimming stripped 5 bases from V and 5 bases from J, with 13 bases between. The sample consisted of CD4+ or CD8+ T cells sorted from blood, taken in a trial of the OX40 agonist ivuxolimab. This sequence was found in an adult with an advanced solid tumor such as melanoma, head and neck, liver or kidney cancer. This rearrangement joins TRBV19 to TRBJ2-7; weak D call: TRBD1 (5 bases). CDR3 protein: CASSSRRAHEQYF. CDR3 coding DNA: TGTGCCAGTAGTTCCCGCAGGGCCCACGAGCAGTACTTC.